This T cell receptor (beta chain) was identified during a study of blood T cell repertoires in COVID-19. The CDR3 is 16 residues long. The germline CDR1 and CDR2 sequences are LNHNV and YYDKDF (reference sequence). Trimming shortened V by 5 bases and J by 0 bases, and 14 bases separated the two germline ends. The protocol was immunoSEQ multiplex PCR, while the TCRdb copy is restricted to in-frame clones and leaves out a portion. The sample shows approximately 200,000 clones, roughly 90% of them seen only once. The TCR comes from an older man with acute or convalescent COVID-19. Sequences were obtained from peripheral blood. This chain uses TRBV15 with TRBJ1-5; tentative D call: TRBD1 (6 bases). CDR3 in amino acids: CATSGQDRYSNQPQHF. CDR3 DNA sequence: TGTGCCACCAGCGGACAAGACAGGTATAGCAATCAGCCCCAGCATTTT.